These 23 T cell receptor beta chains were sequenced from one sample in a study of follicular helper T cells after annual influenza vaccination. Profiling relied on immunoSEQ multiplex PCR, and the TCRdb table lists in-frame clones only, not all of them. The sample has nearly 10,000 clones, about 83% seen once. The time point was: 2014-2015 season, 7 days after vaccination. The sample consisted of CXCR5- memory CD4+ T cells sorted from blood, taken 7 days after influenza vaccination. These receptors were obtained from an adult who received the influenza vaccine.

The chain recombines TRBV28 with TRBJ1-3; D is perhaps TRBD1 (6 bases). Germline V lookup: CDR1 MDHEN, CDR2 SYDVKM. The CDR3 spans 12 residues. The ends were cut back, 6 bases at V and 4 bases at J, with 7 bases in the middle. Here the CDR3 DNA reads TGTGCCAGCAGCGGACAGGGAAACACCATATATTTT. It specifies CASSGQGNTIYF.

This chain uses TRBV12-5 with TRBJ1-2, with D possibly TRBD1 on 5 matching bases. V lost 0 bases, J lost 0 bases, and 20 bases lay in between. The germline V gene has CDR1 LGHNT and CDR2 FRNRAP. The CDR3 is made up of 19 amino acids. This CDR3 reads CASGLVSSGGPPANYGYTF. The CDR3 region has the DNA TGTGCTAGTGGTTTGGTTTCTAGCGGGGGACCACCCGCTAACTATGGCTACACCTTC.

This chain joins TRBV5-1 and TRBJ1-2, with D tentatively TRBD1 (5 bases). The CDR3 covers 15 residues. V gave up 0 bases and J gave up 2 bases, with 11 bases separating them. Germline assignment: CDR1 SGHRS and CDR2 YFSETQ. This chain's CDR3 is CASSLAPGLNYGYTF. As DNA, the CDR3 is TGCGCCAGCAGCTTGGCTCCAGGGCTGAACTATGGCTACACCTTC.

This rearrangement joins TRBV20-1 to TRBJ1-1, with D unclear. CDR3 length equals 10 residues. V was clipped by 6 bases and J by 10 bases, with 12 bases between them. Per germline, CDR1 DFQATT and CDR2 SNEGSKA (reference sequence). CDR3 protein: CSAIGFRAFF. In DNA form, the CDR3 reads TGCAGTGCCATAGGATTTCGAGCTTTCTTT.

The V call is TRBV7-2, the J call TRBJ1-1; D might be TRBD1 (6 bases). Germline loops: CDR1 SGHTA, CDR2 FQGNSA. V was cut by 6 bases and J by 1 base, with 12 bases left in between. This CDR3 comprises 14 residues. The CDR3 bases are TGTGCCAGCAGGGCCCAAGGGGGGAACACTGAAGCTTTCTTT. It translates to CASRAQGGNTEAFF.

CDR3 residues: CASSGPAGGPGELFF. CDR3 nucleotide sequence: TGTGCCAGCAGTGGCCCAGCGGGGGGTCCCGGGGAGCTGTTTTTT. The chain joins TRBV2 to TRBJ2-2; TRBD2 matches 9 bases. Germline V gives CDR1 SNHLY, CDR2 FYNNEI. The CDR3 contains 15 residues. Trimming took 4 bases from V and 6 from J; bases not matched to a gene: 6.

This clone was detected only once. The chain carries TRBV4-3 and TRBJ1-2; 7 nucleotides align to TRBD1. The V and J ends lost 3 bases and 5 bases, in that order; junction bases with no gene match: 3. CDR3 length: 13 amino acids. Germline V gene sequence: CDR1 LGHNA, CDR2 YSLEER. The CDR3 protein is CASSQGQLYGYTF. The CDR3, as DNA: TGCGCCAGCAGCCAGGGACAGTTATATGGCTACACCTTC.

The chain links TRBV7-8 to TRBJ1-4; 8 bases align to TRBD1. After removal of 0 bases from V and 8 bases from J, the junction contained 8 bases not matched to a gene. Germline-derived CDR1 and CDR2 are SGHVS and FQNEAQ. This CDR3 contains 16 residues. CDR3 amino acids: CASSLAGGTGYEKLFF. The CDR3 bases are TGTGCCAGCAGCTTAGCGGGAGGGACAGGTTACGAAAAACTGTTTTTT.

V usage is TRBV7-9 and J usage is TRBJ1-2; D is undetermined. Trimming pared 3 bases from V and 11 bases from J, leaving 16 bases between. The CDR3 is 13 amino acids. Germline values: CDR1 SEHNR, CDR2 FQNEAQ (reference sequence). The CDR3 region has the DNA TGTGCCAGCAGCTTTCCAACCGGAGGGCTTTACACCTTC. This translates into CASSFPTGGLYTF.

J is TRBJ2-7 and V is TRBV7-2, with D unclear. The CDR3 length is 12 residues. CDR1 and CDR2 from the germline V gene are SGHTA and FQGNSA. V dropped 7 bases and J dropped 0 bases, with 7 bases sitting between them. CDR3 in amino acids: CASKGLSYEQYF. Here the CDR3 DNA reads TGTGCCAGCAAAGGCCTCTCCTACGAGCAGTACTTC.

The chain joins TRBV29-1 to TRBJ2-5; D remains unclear. Germline lookup yields CDR1 SQVTM and CDR2 ANQGSEA. The CDR3 sequence is 9 residues long. Trimming left V 7 bases short and J 5 bases short, with 5 bases between. The CDR3 loop is CSGGETQYF. The DNA of the CDR3 is TGCAGCGGTGGGGAGACCCAGTACTTC.

This chain connects TRBV9 to TRBJ1-2, with a tentative D call TRBD1 (5 bases). This CDR3 contains 14 residues. V was shortened by 0 bases and J by 3 bases, with 9 bases between the two germline ends. Per germline, CDR1 SGDLS and CDR2 YYNGEE. Written as DNA, the CDR3 is TGTGCCAGCAGCGTAGATCGAGGGGACTATGGCTACACCTTC. Its translation is CASSVDRGDYGYTF.

The chain recombines TRBV11-3 with TRBJ2-3, with 8 bases fitting TRBD1. J gave up 5 bases and V 5 bases, and 3 bases lay outside the gene matches. The CDR3 sequence is 13 residues long. CDR1 and CDR2 (germline): SGHNT, YENEEA. The chain's CDR3 is CASSQQGGDTQYF. Written as DNA, the CDR3 is TGTGCCAGCAGCCAACAGGGGGGAGATACGCAGTATTTT.

The rearrangement links TRBV7-8 to TRBJ1-2; weak D call: TRBD1 (6 bases). With 0 bases removed from V and 7 bases from J, the gap between germline ends came to 12 bases. Per germline, CDR1 SGHVS and CDR2 FQNEAQ. There are 14 residues in the CDR3. CDR3 nucleotide sequence: TGTGCCAGCAGCTTAGCAGGGGGTACCGGTGGCTACACCTTC. Its protein product is CASSLAGGTGGYTF. Full variable domain (outside the CDR3, taken from reference TRBV7-8 and TRBJ1-2): GAGVSQSPRYKVAKRGQDVALRCDPISGHVSLFWYQQALGQGPEFLTYFQNEAQLDKSGLPSDRFFAERPEGSVSTLKIQRTQQEDSAVYLCASSLAGGTGGYTFGSGTRLTVV.

This chain joins TRBV11-2 and TRBJ1-1, with D uncertain. Trimming cost V 6 bases and J 1 base, with 12 bases left between them. Germline CDR1 SGHAT, CDR2 FQNNGV. The CDR3 has 14 residues. This CDR3 is CASSYRTPNTEAFF. The CDR3 DNA reads TGTGCCAGCAGTTACCGGACGCCGAACACTGAAGCTTTCTTT.

This chain uses TRBV20-1 with TRBJ1-2; D is unclear. Trimming pared 6 bases from V and 8 bases from J, leaving 13 bases between. Germline V gene lookup returns CDR1 DFQATT and CDR2 SNEGSKA (reference sequence). The CDR3 is made up of 11 amino acids. The CDR3 protein is CSAAGPWGYTF. As DNA, the CDR3 is TGCAGTGCCGCGGGCCCCTGGGGCTACACCTTC.

The rearrangement uses TRBV6-5 and TRBJ2-1; tentatively, D is TRBD1 (5 bases). The germline CDR1 and CDR2 sequences are MNHEY and SVGAGI. Deletions cut 0 bases from V and 8 bases from J, with 14 bases between. The CDR3 runs 15 residues. This CDR3 is CASSYSNWGAYEQFF. The CDR3 nucleotides read TGTGCCAGCAGTTACTCGAATTGGGGCGCGTATGAGCAGTTCTTC.

The V and J genes are TRBV7-2 and TRBJ2-3, with TRBD2 matching over 13 bases. The ends lost 5 bases at V and 3 bases at J; junction bases unmatched: 5. This CDR3 region has 16 residues. Germline CDR1 SGHTA, CDR2 FQGNSA. CDR3 sequence reads: CASSPGTSGVTDTQYF. The CDR3 DNA reads as TGTGCCAGCAGCCCAGGGACTAGCGGGGTTACAGATACGCAGTATTTT.

This CDR3 reads CSVERTGSTDTQYF. The CDR3 nucleotides are TGCAGCGTTGAGCGGACAGGGAGCACAGATACGCAGTATTTT. The chain couples TRBV29-1 to TRBJ2-3, with TRBD1 identical over 8 bases. V lost 3 bases and J lost 0; bases outside the gene matches: 2. This CDR3 contains 14 residues. From germline, CDR1 is SQVTM and CDR2 ANQGSEA.

The genes are TRBV6-5 and TRBJ1-2; D might be TRBD1 (6 bases). V lost 0 bases and J lost 7, with 18 bases in between. CDR3 size: 16 residues. Germline CDR1 and CDR2: MNHEY and SVGAGI. CDR3 coding DNA: TGTGCCAGCAGTTACTCGTTATCATGGGGGGCTAGTGGCTACACCTTC. Amino acids: CASSYSLSWGASGYTF.

This clone occurred a few times. J is TRBJ2-7 and V is TRBV2, with 7 nucleotides matching TRBD1. Germline CDR1 and CDR2: SNHLY and FYNNEI. V was clipped by 6 bases and J by 6 bases; unmatched bases: 2. The CDR3 consists of 11 residues. Written as DNA, the CDR3 is TGTGCCAGCAGGGGGGACAGCGAGCAGTACTTC. It is translated as CASRGDSEQYF.

This chain uses TRBV6-5 with TRBJ1-4; TRBD1 matches 8 bases. Trimming at V came to 5 bases and at J to 6 bases, leaving 5 bases not matched to a gene. Germline V gene lookup returns CDR1 MNHEY and CDR2 SVGAGI. The CDR3 has 14 residues. CDR3 sequence: CASSRTGSDEKLFF. The CDR3 DNA reads TGTGCCAGCAGTCGGACAGGGAGCGATGAAAAACTGTTTTTT.

V is TRBV2 and J is TRBJ1-3; D is ambiguous. CDR3 size: 13 residues. The germline CDR1 and CDR2 sequences are SNHLY and FYNNEI. V was shortened by 4 bases and J by 3 bases, with 7 bases between the two germline ends. The CDR3 spells CASSASIGNTIYF. CDR3 nucleotide sequence: TGTGCCAGCAGTGCAAGTATTGGAAACACCATATATTTT.